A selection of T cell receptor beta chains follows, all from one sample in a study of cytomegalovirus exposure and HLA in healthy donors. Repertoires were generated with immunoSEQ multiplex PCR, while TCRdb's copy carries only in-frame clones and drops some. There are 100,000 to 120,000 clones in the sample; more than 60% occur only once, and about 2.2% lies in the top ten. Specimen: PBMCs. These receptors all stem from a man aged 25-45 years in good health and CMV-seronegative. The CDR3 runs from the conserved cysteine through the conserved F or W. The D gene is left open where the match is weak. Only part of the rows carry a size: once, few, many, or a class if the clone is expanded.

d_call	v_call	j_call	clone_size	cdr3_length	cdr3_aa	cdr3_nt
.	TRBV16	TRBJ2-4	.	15	CASSPSETARNIQYF	TGTGCCAGCAGCCCCTCCGAGACAGCGAGGAACATTCAGTACTTC
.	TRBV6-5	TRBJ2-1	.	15	CASSYGQNSYNEQFF	TGTGCCAGCAGTTACGGGCAGAATTCCTACAATGAGCAGTTCTTC
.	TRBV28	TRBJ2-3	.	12	CASSVRLDTQYF	TGTGCCAGCAGTGTCCGACTAGATACGCAGTATTTT
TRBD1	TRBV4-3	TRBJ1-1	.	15	CASSQGDRENTEAFF	TGCGCCAGCAGCCAAGGCGACAGGGAGAACACTGAAGCTTTCTTT
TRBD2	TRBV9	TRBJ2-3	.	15	CASSVGAGGTDTQYF	TGTGCCAGCAGCGTAGGAGCGGGGGGGACAGATACGCAGTATTTT
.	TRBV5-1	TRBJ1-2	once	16	CASSPETTVPLYGYTF	TGCGCCAGCAGCCCCGAGACGACTGTACCGTTATATGGCTACACCTTC
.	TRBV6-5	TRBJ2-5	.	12	CASRTAEETQYF	TGTGCCAGTCGGACAGCTGAAGAGACCCAGTACTTC
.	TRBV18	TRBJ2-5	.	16	CASSPRDLGGEETQYF	TGTGCCAGCTCACCACGCGATCTGGGAGGTGAAGAGACCCAGTACTTC
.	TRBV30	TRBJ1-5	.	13	CAWGSGGAQPQHF	TGTGCCTGGGGGTCCGGGGGGGCTCAGCCCCAGCATTTT
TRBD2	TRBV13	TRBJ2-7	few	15	CASSLTSGRVNEQYF	TGTGCCAGCAGCCTGACTAGCGGGAGAGTGAACGAGCAGTACTTC
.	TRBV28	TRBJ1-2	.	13	CASSPRFIYGYTF	TGTGCCAGCAGCCCCAGATTTATCTATGGCTACACCTTC
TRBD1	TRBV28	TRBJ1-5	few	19	CASSLGATGGTLNNQPQHF	TGTGCCAGCAGTTTGGGGGCCACAGGGGGAACCCTGAACAATCAGCCCCAGCATTTT
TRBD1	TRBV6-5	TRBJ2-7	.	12	CASSPTGDEQYF	TGTGCCAGCAGCCCTACAGGGGACGAGCAGTACTTC
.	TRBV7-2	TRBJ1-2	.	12	CASSLALYGYTF	TGTGCCAGCAGCTTAGCCCTTTATGGCTACACCTTC
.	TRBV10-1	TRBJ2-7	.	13	CASSSGSSYEQYF	TGCGCCAGCAGCTCGGGGAGCTCCTACGAGCAGTACTTC
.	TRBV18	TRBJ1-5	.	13	CASSPEGDQPQHF	TGTGCCAGCTCACCCGAGGGGGATCAGCCCCAGCATTTT
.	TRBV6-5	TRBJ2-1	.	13	CASRARVVVEQFF	TGTGCCAGCAGGGCCAGGGTTGTTGTTGAGCAGTTCTTC
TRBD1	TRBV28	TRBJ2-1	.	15	CASSAGGQGTEEQFF	TGTGCCAGCAGTGCGGGGGGACAGGGGACTGAGGAGCAGTTCTTC
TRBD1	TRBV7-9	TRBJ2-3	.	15	CASSSWTGRTDTQYF	TGTGCCAGCAGCTCATGGACAGGGAGAACAGATACGCAGTATTTT
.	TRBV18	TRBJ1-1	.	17	CASSPRDAGALNTEAFF	TGTGCCAGCTCCCCCCGAGATGCGGGGGCTCTAAACACTGAAGCTTTCTTT
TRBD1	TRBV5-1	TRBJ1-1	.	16	CASSSNRGRGDTEAFF	TGCGCCAGCAGCTCAAACAGGGGGCGGGGAGACACTGAAGCTTTCTTT
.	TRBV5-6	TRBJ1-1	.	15	CASSLAGQRGTEAFF	TGTGCCAGCAGCTTGGCCGGGCAAAGGGGGACTGAAGCTTTCTTT
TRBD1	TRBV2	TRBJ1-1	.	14	CASSYRQGALKAFF	TGTGCCAGCAGCTACCGACAGGGAGCCTTAAAAGCTTTCTTT